The entry below gives a single TCR beta chain sequence along with its context. Its antigen is not known. These data belong to a study of blood T cells in healthy people across ages. Through a sample-barcoded 5' primer and a J-beta primer mix, a second PCR was run for about 6 to 12 cycles. A template-switch adaptor containing 12 random nucleotides labeled each cDNA molecule. TCRdb redid the calling of the 5' RACE reads with MiXCR, one entry per CDR3 protein. Of about 280,000 distinct CDR3 sequences in the sample, roughly 26% were seen once. Overall study results and limits: Both naive CD4+ cell counts and diversity were greater in long-lived donors than in aged donors.

The authors drew around 9.3 milliliters of peripheral blood from each donor. This receptor was taken from a woman in her sixties or seventies in good health. Sequences were obtained from blood.

CDR3 sequence reads: CASSAGLSGRAETQYF. CDR3 coding DNA: TGTGCCAGCAGCGCAGGTCTTAGCGGCAGAGCGGAGACCCAGTACTTC. The V and J genes are TRBV3-1 and TRBJ2-1, with D tentatively TRBD2 (6 bases). With the DNA end fitting TRBJ2-5 better, the J assignment may be wrong. The CDR3 has 16 amino acids. From germline, CDR1 is LGHDT and CDR2 YNNKEL (reference sequence).